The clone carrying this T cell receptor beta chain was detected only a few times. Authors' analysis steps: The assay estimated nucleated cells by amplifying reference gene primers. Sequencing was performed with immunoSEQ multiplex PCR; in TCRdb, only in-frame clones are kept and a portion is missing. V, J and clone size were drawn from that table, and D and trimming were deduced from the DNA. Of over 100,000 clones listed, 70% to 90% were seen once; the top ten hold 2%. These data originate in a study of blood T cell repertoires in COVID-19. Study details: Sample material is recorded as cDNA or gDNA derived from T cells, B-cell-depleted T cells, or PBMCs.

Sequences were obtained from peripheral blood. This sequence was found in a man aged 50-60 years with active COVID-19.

The CDR3 bases are TGTGCCAGCAGCGCTACAGGGAACACTGAAGCTTTCTTT. As protein: CASSATGNTEAFF. The V gene is TRBV6-4, the J gene TRBJ1-1, with D possibly being TRBD1 (5 bases). The germline V gene has CDR1 MRHNA and CDR2 SNTAGT. The V end lost 6 bases, the J end lost 1 base, and 9 bases lay between the germline ends. The CDR3 totals 13 residues.